One and the same sample provided the 5 T cell receptor beta chains below, sequenced in a study of beta chain features in type 1 diabetes. Expressed TCRB transcripts were sequenced because the isolated RNA had all been reverse transcribed beforehand. Assay used: immunoSEQ multiplex PCR; TCRdb lists only in-frame clones, some missing. Of 200,000 to 250,000 clones in the sample, approximately 11% are singletons; the top ten hold 1% to 1.5%. Sequencing was performed on central memory CD4+ T cells from blood. Source of these receptors: a man between 18 and 35 years old in good health.

The chain is built from TRBV5-8 and TRBJ2-1, with TRBD2 identical over 9 bases. The V segment lost 9 bases and the J segment 2 bases; nucleotides outside the gene matches: 12. Germline V gene data show CDR1 as SGHTS and CDR2 as YDEGEE. The CDR3 sequence is 16 residues long. The CDR3 reads CATAVFGGRAYNEQFF. CDR3 DNA: TGTGCCACCGCAGTCTTTGGCGGGAGGGCCTACAATGAGCAGTTCTTC.

There are many counts of this clone. The chain has TRBV9 and TRBJ2-5; D unclear. Germline V gene data show CDR1 as SGDLS and CDR2 as YYNGEE. V was pared by 0 bases and J by 2 bases, with 8 bases between. This CDR3 is 14 amino acids long. Written as DNA, the CDR3 is TGTGCCAGCAGCGTAGACGGAAATCAAGAGACCCAGTACTTC. Amino acid sequence: CASSVDGNQETQYF. The variable domain in full, with the rest retrieved from reference TRBV9 and TRBJ2-5, is DSGVTQTPKHLITATGQRVTLRCSPRSGDLSVYWYQQSLDQGLQFLIQYYNGEERAKGNILERFSAQQFPDLHSELNLSSLELGDSALYFCASSVDGNQETQYFGPGTRLLVL.

V gene TRBV5-1 combines with J gene TRBJ2-7, with D maybe TRBD2 (6 bases). V lost 0 bases and J 3 bases, leaving 16 bases between the germline ends. Germline V gene lookup returns CDR1 SGHRS and CDR2 YFSETQ. The CDR3 covers 16 residues. The CDR3 loop reads CASSLDGLANLYEQYF. The CDR3 nucleotides are TGCGCCAGCAGCTTGGATGGGCTAGCGAACCTCTACGAGCAGTACTTC.

This clone was seen a few times. This sample includes further DNA sequences coding for the same CDR3. This chain uses TRBV7-3 with TRBJ2-1; D call uncertain. CDR3 length equals 15 residues. The V end was cut by 5 bases, the J end by 0 bases, with 11 bases between. The germline CDR1 and CDR2 sequences are SGHTA and FQGTGA. The CDR3 DNA follows: TGTGCCAGCAGCCCCCGTGGCACCTCCTACAATGAGCAGTTCTTC. Encoded protein: CASSPRGTSYNEQFF.

The chain uses TRBV5-4 and TRBJ2-1, with D maybe TRBD1 (5 bases). Trimming took 0 bases from V and 9 from J, leaving 13 bases between them. Germline CDR1 reads SGHNT; CDR2 reads YYREEE (reference sequence). The CDR3 length is 14 residues. The CDR3 loop reads CASSLVAGRSEQFF. CDR3 nucleotide sequence: TGTGCCAGCAGCTTGGTAGCAGGGCGGAGTGAGCAGTTCTTC.